This T cell receptor beta chain was recovered during a study of cytomegalovirus exposure and HLA in healthy donors. PCR amplification relied on 60 Vbeta primers (plus 13 Jbeta primers). The method was immunoSEQ multiplex PCR; TCRdb's version includes in-frame clones alone and lacks a portion of them. The sample comprises about 140,000 clones, around 80% of which are singletons, and around 2% rests with the top ten. Trimming took 4 bases from V and 0 from J; bases not matched to a gene: 6. The CDR3 runs to 16 residues. The germline gives CDR1 MNHNY, CDR2 SVGAGI (reference sequence). The clonotype originates from a woman aged 40 to 50 in good health and CMV-seronegative. The chain joins TRBV6-6 to TRBJ1-3, with 7 bases that match TRBD1. The material sequenced was PBMCs. This chain's CDR3 is CASSSQGTPSGNTIYF. The CDR3 DNA sequence: TGTGCCAGCAGTTCACAGGGGACGCCCTCTGGAAACACCATATATTTT.